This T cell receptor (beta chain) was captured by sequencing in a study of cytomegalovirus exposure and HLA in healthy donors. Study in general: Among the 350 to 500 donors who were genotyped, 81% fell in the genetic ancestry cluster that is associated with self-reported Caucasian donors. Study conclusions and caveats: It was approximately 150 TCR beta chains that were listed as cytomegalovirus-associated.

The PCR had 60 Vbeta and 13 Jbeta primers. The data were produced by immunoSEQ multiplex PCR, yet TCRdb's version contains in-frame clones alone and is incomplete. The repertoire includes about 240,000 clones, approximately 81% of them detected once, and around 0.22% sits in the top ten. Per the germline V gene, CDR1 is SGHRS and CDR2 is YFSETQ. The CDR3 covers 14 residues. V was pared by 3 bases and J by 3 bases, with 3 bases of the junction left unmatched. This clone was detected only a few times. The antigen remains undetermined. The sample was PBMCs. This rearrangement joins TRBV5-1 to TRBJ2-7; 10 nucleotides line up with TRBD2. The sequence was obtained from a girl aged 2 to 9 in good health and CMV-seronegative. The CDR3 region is CASSWTSGNYEQYF. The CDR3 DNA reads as TGCGCCAGCAGCTGGACTAGCGGCAACTACGAGCAGTACTTC. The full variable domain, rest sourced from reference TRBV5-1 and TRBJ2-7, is KAGVTQTPRYLIKTRGQQVTLSCSPISGHRSVSWYQQTPGQGLQFLFEYFSETQRNKGNFPGRFSGRQFSNSRSEMNVSTLELGDSALYLCASSWTSGNYEQYFGPGTRLTVT.